The 27 T cell receptor beta chains reported below all come from one sample, sequenced in a study of T-cell reconstitution after alpha-beta-depleted transplantation in children (dated by TCRdb to 2016 to 2017). The library was produced with PCR. Sequenced on an Illumina HiSeq 2500. Molecular barcoding was employed in the preparation of TCR libraries, with unique molecular identifiers being used to normalize TCRbeta repertoire quantification. The raw public data were reprocessed by TCRdb itself: fastp quality trimming at Q25, MiXCR clonotype calling, in-frame beta chains only. CDR3 protein duplicates are merged, each entry listing the most common genes and DNA. In all, the sample holds more than 550,000 distinct CDR3 sequences, and roughly a tenth of those were seen once. The ten largest clones take up about 4.2% of the sample. The material sequenced was PBMCs from the stem cell graft donor, taken from the stem cell graft. Receptors originate from a human donor who donated a stem cell graft to a child with acute myeloid leukemia.

V is TRBV19 and J is TRBJ2-2; TRBD1 matches 8 bases. CDR3 length equals 15 residues. The V and J ends lost 6 bases and 3 bases, in that order; junction bases with no gene match: 6. Per the germline V gene, CDR1 is LNHDA and CDR2 is SQIVND (reference sequence). CDR3 residues: CASRPGQVDTGELFF. CDR3 nucleotide sequence: TGTGCCAGTAGGCCGGGACAGGTCGACACCGGGGAGCTGTTTTTT.

This chain uses TRBV20-1 with TRBJ2-3; 9 positions agree with TRBD2. Germline values: CDR1 DFQATT, CDR2 SNEGSKA (reference sequence). CDR3 length: 13 residues. Trimming at V came to 5 bases and at J to 8 bases, leaving 8 bases not matched to a gene. CDR3 region: CSARISGSGTQYF. CDR3 coding DNA: TGCAGTGCTCGGATTAGCGGGAGTGGTACGCAGTATTTT.

This clonotype was observed a handful of times. The V gene is TRBV7-2, the J gene TRBJ2-1; D unresolved. Germline CDR1 reads SGHTA; CDR2 reads FQGNSA. The V end was cut by 1 base, the J end by 0 bases, with 10 bases between. CDR3 size: 16 residues. The CDR3 here is CASSLVGSSSYNEQFF. The CDR3 DNA reads TGTGCCAGCAGCTTAGTTGGTAGCTCCTCCTACAATGAGCAGTTCTTC.

This chain connects TRBV15 to TRBJ2-7; 8 bases are a match to TRBD2. Trimming at V came to 1 base and at J to 3 bases, leaving 11 bases not matched to a gene. This CDR3 region has 17 residues. CDR1 is LNHNV, CDR2 YYDKDF, per germline (reference sequence). The CDR3 here is CATSRGPMAGGRYEQYF. The CDR3 bases are TGTGCCACCAGCAGAGGACCAATGGCGGGAGGACGCTACGAGCAGTACTTC.

This clonotype was detected only a few times. The J gene is TRBJ2-7, the V gene TRBV7-2, with 7 bases identical to TRBD2. CDR1 is SGHTA, CDR2 FQGNSA, per germline. Trimming cost V 3 bases and J 6 bases; bases outside gene matches: 17. CDR3 length equals 17 residues. The CDR3 sequence is CASSLKGGGSSATEQYF. CDR3 nucleotides: TGTGCCAGCAGCTTGAAGGGAGGCGGGAGTTCCGCTACCGAGCAGTACTTC.

In its sample, this clonotype was seen many times. The V and J genes are TRBV5-1 and TRBJ1-1, with D perhaps matching TRBD1 (5 bases). This CDR3 comprises 12 residues. Germline CDR1 reads SGHRS; CDR2 reads YFSETQ. Trimming cost V 1 base and J 8 bases, with 9 bases left between them. Written as DNA, the CDR3 is TGCGCCAGCAGCTTGTATCGGGGGGAAGCTTTCTTT. This encodes CASSLYRGEAFF.

There are a few counts of this clonotype. V and J are TRBV20-1 and TRBJ2-1, with 8 positions matching TRBD2. Looked up from germline, CDR1 is DFQATT and CDR2 is SNEGSKA (reference sequence). This CDR3 is 13 amino acids long. Losses at the gene ends were 6 bases for V and 2 bases for J; bases not matched to a gene: 3. The CDR3 region has the DNA TGCAGTGCGGCGGGAGGCCCCTACAATGAGCAGTTCTTC. Protein: CSAAGGPYNEQFF.

CDR3 protein: CSPLSPGTDTQYF. CDR3 nucleotide sequence: TGCAGCCCCCTAAGTCCTGGGACAGATACGCAGTATTTT. The rearrangement joins TRBV29-1 to TRBJ2-3; D unresolved. Germline assignment: CDR1 SQVTM and CDR2 ANQGSEA. The CDR3 is 13 amino acids. V lost 8 bases and J 3 bases, leaving 15 bases between the germline ends.

The gene calls are TRBV14 and TRBJ2-3; D gene ambiguous. The CDR3 sequence is 13 residues long. CDR1 and CDR2 from the germline V gene are SGHDN and FVKESK. The V gene lost 1 base and the J gene lost 6 bases, with 8 bases spanning the gap. DNA of the CDR3: TGTGCCAGCAGCCAAGGGCCAGTGGATACGCAGTATTTT. The encoded protein is CASSQGPVDTQYF.

This clonotype was counted at least ten times. The genes are TRBV7-6 and TRBJ2-1; 14 bases align to TRBD2. The V gene's germline CDR1 is SGHVS and CDR2 FNYEAQ. After removal of 1 base from V and 7 bases from J, the junction contained 9 bases not matched to a gene. This CDR3 spans 18 amino acids. For the CDR3, the DNA is TGTGCCAGCAGCTTAGTGACTAGCGGGAGGGCCCTCGGGAATGAGCAGTTCTTC. It specifies CASSLVTSGRALGNEQFF.

This clonotype was observed a few times. The chain has TRBV7-8 and TRBJ2-7; D may be TRBD1 (6 bases). This CDR3 is built from 13 residues. V was trimmed by 6 bases and J by 1 base, leaving 10 bases between them. In germline, CDR1 is SGHVS, CDR2 FQNEAQ. This chain's CDR3 is CASRLDRSYEQYF. CDR3 in DNA: TGTGCCAGCAGATTGGACAGATCCTACGAGCAGTACTTC.

This clonotype appeared a few times. J is TRBJ2-2 and V is TRBV19; D may be TRBD2 (5 bases). Trimming shortened V by 6 bases and J by 6 bases, and 14 bases separated the two germline ends. Germline CDR1 and CDR2: LNHDA and SQIVND (reference sequence). The CDR3 runs 14 residues. The CDR3 is CASSNPGSAGELFF. The CDR3 nucleotides read TGTGCCAGTAGCAACCCGGGAAGCGCCGGGGAGCTGTTTTTT.

The chain joins TRBV20-1 to TRBJ2-7; 10 bases are shared with TRBD1. Germline CDR1 reads DFQATT; CDR2 reads SNEGSKA (reference sequence). The V and J ends lost 4 bases and 6 bases, in that order; junction bases with no gene match: 6. The CDR3 is 13 residues long. The CDR3 nucleotides read TGCAGTGCTACAATACGGACAGGGGGCGAGCAGTACTTC. Translating gives CSATIRTGGEQYF.

This clonotype has a handful of counts. The V gene is TRBV20-1, the J gene TRBJ2-1, with D hard to call. CDR1 and CDR2 (germline): DFQATT, SNEGSKA (reference sequence). The V end was cut by 5 bases, the J end by 5 bases, with 7 bases between. The CDR3 contains 11 residues. CDR3 region: CSAAPDNEQFF. CDR3 sequence (DNA): TGCAGTGCTGCCCCTGACAATGAGCAGTTCTTC.

This clonotype was detected only a few times. The chain uses TRBV5-1 and TRBJ2-7, with D tentatively TRBD1 (5 bases). The CDR3 contains 15 residues. The germline V gene encodes CDR1 SGHRS and CDR2 YFSETQ. The V end was cut by 0 bases, the J end by 1 base, with 11 bases between. CDR3 in DNA: TGCGCCAGCAGCTTGGGACAGAGCCTGTCCTACGAGCAGTACTTC. Translation: CASSLGQSLSYEQYF.

The chain joins TRBV20-1 to TRBJ2-7, with 10 bases matching TRBD2. CDR3 length equals 18 residues. The V gene end was trimmed by 1 base and the J gene end by 0 bases; junction bases not matched to a gene: 12. Germline CDR1 DFQATT, CDR2 SNEGSKA (reference sequence). The CDR3 bases are TGCAGTGCTAGAGCCCCACCGGGACTAGCGAGGAGCTCCTACGAGCAGTACTTC. Translated: CSARAPPGLARSSYEQYF.

This clonotype was detected ten times or more. The rearrangement joins TRBV5-1 to TRBJ2-1; 7 bases are shared with TRBD2. V shed 3 bases, J shed 5 bases, and the junction held 5 bases outside the gene matches. CDR1 is SGHRS and CDR2 is YFSETQ in the germline V gene. This CDR3 comprises 14 residues. In DNA, the CDR3 is TGCGCCAGCAGCTCCGGGAGGTCCAACAATGAGCAGTTCTTC. It codes for CASSSGRSNNEQFF.

This clonotype occurred a few times. This sequence joins TRBV2 and TRBJ2-2; D gene uncertain. This CDR3 is 14 amino acids long. V lost 4 bases to trimming and J lost 3 bases, with 9 bases between them. Germline CDR1 and CDR2: SNHLY and FYNNEI. CDR3 sequence reads: CASSGRRDTGELFF. The DNA for the CDR3 is TGTGCCAGCAGTGGCCGCCGGGACACCGGGGAGCTGTTTTTT.

This clonotype occurred a few times. V and J are TRBV7-9 and TRBJ1-5; D is undetermined. V gave up 5 bases and J gave up 4 bases, with 6 bases separating them. Germline loops: CDR1 SEHNR, CDR2 FQNEAQ (reference sequence). The CDR3 totals 12 residues. The CDR3 region is CASSTPNQPQHF. For the CDR3, the DNA is TGTGCCAGCAGCACCCCTAATCAGCCCCAGCATTTT.

This clonotype was observed a handful of times. The V and J genes are TRBV5-1 and TRBJ1-1; 9 nucleotides match TRBD1. The ends lost 3 bases at V and 7 bases at J; junction bases unmatched: 10. This CDR3 spans 15 amino acids. Germline V gene data show CDR1 as SGHRS and CDR2 as YFSETQ. CDR3 bases: TGCGCCAGCAGCTCACAGGGGGCAGGCTTCGGTGAAGCTTTCTTT. Protein product: CASSSQGAGFGEAFF.

A few counts support this clonotype. The rearrangement links TRBV6-1 to TRBJ2-7; 14 bases are a match to TRBD2. The ends lost 7 bases at V and 7 bases at J; junction bases unmatched: 9. This CDR3 has 15 residues. Germline CDR1 and CDR2: MNHNS and SASEGT. CDR3 DNA: TGTGCCAGCATCCGACCCGGGACTAGCGGGAGAGAGCAGTACTTC. Its protein product is CASIRPGTSGREQYF.

Ten or more counts support this clonotype. V and J are TRBV12-3 or TRBV12-4 and TRBJ1-5, with TRBD1 matching 10 bases. The CDR3 sequence is 15 residues long. V dropped 6 bases and J dropped 2; count of bases not matched to a gene: 4. The DNA for the CDR3 is TGTGCCAGCAGGGCCGGGACAGGGGGCAATCAGCCCCAGCATTTT. It codes for CASRAGTGGNQPQHF.

In its sample, this clonotype was seen a few times. V is TRBV20-1 and J is TRBJ1-1; no definite D call. V lost 5 bases and J 3 bases, leaving 22 bases between the germline ends. This CDR3 comprises 16 residues. Germline V gene data show CDR1 as DFQATT and CDR2 as SNEGSKA (reference sequence). DNA for the CDR3: TGCAGTGCTCGAACGGGCCTCCCGAAGGAGGACACTGAAGCTTTCTTT. It codes for CSARTGLPKEDTEAFF.

In this sample, this clonotype turned up a few times. The chain recombines TRBV5-1 with TRBJ2-1; TRBD1 matches at 9 bases. V was pared by 2 bases and J by 6 bases, with 3 bases of the junction left unmatched. The CDR3 is made up of 14 amino acids. Germline V gene sequence: CDR1 SGHRS, CDR2 YFSETQ. CDR3 sequence reads: CASSFWDRVNEQFF. CDR3 in DNA: TGCGCCAGCAGCTTCTGGGACAGGGTCAATGAGCAGTTCTTC.

This clonotype has a count of ten or more. V is TRBV29-1 and J is TRBJ2-7, with 12 bases aligning to TRBD2. Trimming removed 7 bases from V and 2 bases from J; junction bases left unmatched: 3. CDR1 and CDR2 (germline): SQVTM, ANQGSEA. The CDR3 runs 13 residues. CDR3 sequence reads: CSGTSGKTYEQYF. The CDR3 region has the DNA TGCAGCGGGACTAGCGGGAAGACCTACGAGCAGTACTTC.

The V and J genes are TRBV6-2 or TRBV6-3 and TRBJ1-1; 8 nucleotides agree with TRBD1. CDR1 and CDR2 (germline): MNHEY, SVGEGT. There are 16 residues in the CDR3. Trimming removed 2 bases from V and 5 bases from J; junction bases left unmatched: 10. Written as DNA, the CDR3 is TGTGCCAGCAGTTACGTGGCAGGGGGCAGTCGGACTGAAGCTTTCTTT. Translation gives CASSYVAGGSRTEAFF.

The table lists this clonotype with many counts. CDR3: CSVAGTEETSGIHNEQFF. Here the CDR3 DNA reads TGCAGCGTTGCCGGGACGGAAGAGACTAGCGGGATACACAATGAGCAGTTCTTC. This chain joins TRBV29-1 and TRBJ2-1, with 11 bases that match TRBD2. After removal of 4 bases from V and 5 bases from J, the junction contained 16 bases not matched to a gene. The length of the CDR3 is 18 residues. CDR1 and CDR2 (germline): SQVTM, ANQGSEA.